These 30 T cell receptor beta chains originate from one sample sequenced in a study of response to subunit inactivated influenza vaccine. TCRdb re-called the RT-PCR reads through MiXCR, storing one row per CDR3 protein. The sample holds some 800,000 distinct CDR3 sequences; around 20% are singletons and the top ten take around 9.6%. The starting material was PBMCs from blood, obtained 5 to 6 days after vaccination. The source is a man in his fifties or sixties who received an inactivated influenza vaccine.

The sample holds a few counts of this clonotype. This sequence joins TRBV29-1 and TRBJ2-3, with 7 bases matching TRBD1. Germline-derived CDR1 and CDR2 are SQVTM and ANQGSEA. The CDR3 contains 13 residues. J gave up 4 bases and V 3 bases, and 4 bases lay outside the gene matches. The CDR3 loop is CSVETGYPDTQYF. CDR3 nucleotide sequence: TGCAGCGTTGAGACAGGGTATCCAGATACGCAGTATTTT.

V usage is TRBV6-2 or TRBV6-3 and J usage is TRBJ2-1, with 9 bases aligning to TRBD2. The length of the CDR3 is 16 residues. V dropped 1 base and J dropped 5; count of bases not matched to a gene: 6. Germline values: CDR1 MNHEY, CDR2 SVGEGT. The chain's CDR3 is CASSYYPSGDHNEQFF. The CDR3 DNA reads as TGTGCCAGCAGTTACTACCCTAGCGGGGACCACAATGAGCAGTTCTTC.

This sequence joins TRBV5-1 and TRBJ2-7; TRBD1 aligns across 10 bases. The junction had 11 bases not matched to a gene; V was cut back by 5 bases and J by 6 bases. The CDR3 covers 15 residues. The germline V gene encodes CDR1 SGHRS and CDR2 YFSETQ. The CDR3 spells CASRQPPGQGREQYF. CDR3 nucleotide sequence: TGCGCCAGCAGGCAACCTCCGGGACAGGGGCGCGAGCAGTACTTC. Drawing the rest from reference TRBV5-1 and TRBJ2-7, the complete variable domain is KAGVTQTPRYLIKTRGQQVTLSCSPISGHRSVSWYQQTPGQGLQFLFEYFSETQRNKGNFPGRFSGRQFSNSRSEMNVSTLELGDSALYLCASRQPPGQGREQYFGPGTRLTVT.

This chain links TRBV7-9 with TRBJ2-7; weak D call: TRBD1 (7 bases). From germline, CDR1 is SEHNR and CDR2 FQNEAQ (reference sequence). Trimming removed 8 bases from V and 2 bases from J, with 10 bases in between. This CDR3 has 12 residues. CDR3 in amino acids: CASGRGAYEQYF. The CDR3 DNA is TGTGCCAGCGGCAGGGGGGCCTACGAGCAGTACTTC.

This clonotype was observed a few times. The chain is built from TRBV7-6 and TRBJ2-1; TRBD2 matches 8 bases. The germline gives CDR1 SGHVS, CDR2 FNYEAQ. Unmatched junction bases numbered 10, after V lost 8 bases and J lost 4 bases. This CDR3 has 15 amino acids. The CDR3 is CASAPAGLGYNEQFF. CDR3 coding DNA: TGTGCCAGCGCCCCCGCGGGACTAGGGTACAATGAGCAGTTCTTC.

This clonotype was seen only a few times. The chain recombines TRBV6-1 with TRBJ2-1; D is unclear. This CDR3 contains 13 residues. The V gene lost 6 bases and the J gene lost 4 bases, with 10 bases spanning the gap. CDR1 is MNHNS, CDR2 SASEGT, per germline. As DNA, the CDR3 is TGTGCCAGCAGGAAGGGAACATACAATGAGCAGTTCTTC. Protein: CASRKGTYNEQFF.

CDR3 residues: CASSNTPGGSPLHF. CDR3 in DNA: TGTGCCAGCAGCAATACTCCAGGGGGTTCACCCCTCCACTTT. The chain links TRBV12-3 or TRBV12-4 to TRBJ1-6, with 7 bases fitting TRBD1. Trimming at V came to 6 bases and at J to 9 bases, leaving 8 bases not matched to a gene. This CDR3 has 14 residues.

V gene TRBV5-1 combines with J gene TRBJ1-2; possibly TRBD1 for D (6 bases). The CDR3 sequence is 15 residues long. The germline V gene has CDR1 SGHRS and CDR2 YFSETQ. V lost 10 bases and J 4 bases, leaving 23 bases between the germline ends. CDR3 bases: TGCGCCTTAGAGGGGGGCCCCCCCCCTCTCTATGGCTACACCTTC. It is translated as CALEGGPPPLYGYTF.

Only a few counts were recorded for this clonotype. The chain employs TRBV3-1 and TRBJ2-1, with a tentative D call TRBD1 (5 bases). CDR3 length equals 14 residues. Trimming left V 1 base short and J 4 bases short, with 8 bases between. The germline V gene encodes CDR1 LGHDT and CDR2 YNNKEL (reference sequence). The CDR3 nucleotides read TGTGCCAGCAGCCAAGGGACACTTTACAATGAGCAGTTCTTC. Its translation: CASSQGTLYNEQFF.

V usage is TRBV5-1 and J usage is TRBJ2-2; no reliable D call. The V end was cut by 0 bases, the J end by 7 bases, with 16 bases between. Germline values: CDR1 SGHRS, CDR2 YFSETQ. The CDR3 sequence is 16 residues long. CDR3 protein: CASSLGPGPSGGELFF. The CDR3 DNA follows: TGCGCCAGCAGCTTGGGCCCCGGACCTAGTGGCGGGGAGCTGTTTTTT.

This clonotype was counted a few times. The chain joins TRBV7-2 to TRBJ2-7; 8 bases line up with TRBD1. CDR1 is SGHTA, CDR2 FQGNSA, per germline. This CDR3 has 14 amino acids. The ends lost 5 bases at V and 6 bases at J; junction bases unmatched: 9. The CDR3 nucleotides are TGTGCCAGCAGCCCCCGGACAGGGACCCTCGAGCAGTACTTC. Protein product: CASSPRTGTLEQYF.

This clonotype was picked up many times. The CDR3 nucleotides read TGTGCCAGCAGCAAACAGGGGGCTAGGGAGACCCAGTACTTC. Translation gives CASSKQGARETQYF. The J gene is TRBJ2-5, the V gene TRBV12-3 or TRBV12-4; 9 bases are shared with TRBD1. The CDR3 has 14 amino acids. The J segment lost 5 bases and the V segment lost 6 bases, leaving 7 bases of the junction unmatched.

This clonotype was counted only a few times. The CDR3 loop reads CASSHPGQETEAFF. The CDR3, as DNA: TGTGCCAGCAGCCATCCGGGACAAGAAACTGAAGCTTTCTTT. V usage is TRBV4-2 and J usage is TRBJ1-1, with D perhaps matching TRBD1 (6 bases). The ends were cut back, 3 bases at V and 5 bases at J, with 13 bases in the middle. The CDR3 contains 14 residues. Germline lookup yields CDR1 LGHNA and CDR2 YNFKEQ.

This rearrangement joins TRBV5-1 to TRBJ2-7; D gene uncertain. Germline CDR1 SGHRS, CDR2 YFSETQ. This CDR3 spans 16 amino acids. Trimming removed 0 bases at V and 3 bases at J, with 16 bases between. This CDR3 reads CASSLGGFASGYEQYF. DNA of the CDR3: TGCGCCAGCAGCTTGGGGGGATTTGCAAGTGGCTACGAGCAGTACTTC.

V is TRBV5-5 and J is TRBJ2-7; 8 bases map to TRBD1. The CDR3 totals 16 residues. The V gene's germline CDR1 is SGHKS and CDR2 YYEKEE (reference sequence). J gave up 2 bases and V 4 bases, and 11 bases lay outside the gene matches. In DNA, the CDR3 is TGTGCCAGCAGCATGACGCCGGTGGACAGGGCCTACGAGCAGTACTTC. Its translation is CASSMTPVDRAYEQYF.

This clonotype was counted a few times. The chain employs TRBV5-1 and TRBJ1-6; D not certain. The CDR3 has 17 residues. CDR1 and CDR2 (germline): SGHRS, YFSETQ. V dropped 0 bases and J dropped 0 bases, with 10 bases sitting between them. The CDR3 region is CASSLDPFASYNSPLHF. The CDR3 bases are TGCGCCAGCAGCTTGGATCCCTTCGCCTCCTATAATTCACCCCTCCACTTT. The variable domain in full, completed from reference TRBV5-1 and TRBJ1-6, reads KAGVTQTPRYLIKTRGQQVTLSCSPISGHRSVSWYQQTPGQGLQFLFEYFSETQRNKGNFPGRFSGRQFSNSRSEMNVSTLELGDSALYLCASSLDPFASYNSPLHFGNGTRLTVT.

The chain recombines TRBV5-1 with TRBJ2-1; D not resolved. The CDR3 totals 14 residues. Germline V gene sequence: CDR1 SGHRS, CDR2 YFSETQ. Trimming stripped 5 bases from V and 2 bases from J, with 11 bases between. CDR3 nucleotide sequence: TGCGCCAGCAGGGTACCCGGAGCCTACAATGAGCAGTTCTTC. As protein: CASRVPGAYNEQFF.

The chain employs TRBV7-2 and TRBJ1-2, with D uncertain. Germline V CDR1 and CDR2: SGHTA, FQGNSA. There are 12 residues in the CDR3. Trimming removed 4 bases at V and 4 bases at J, with 7 bases between. CDR3 amino acids: CASSSVIYGYTF. In nucleotides, the CDR3 is TGTGCCAGCAGCTCCGTCATCTATGGCTACACCTTC.

This clonotype appeared a few times. The chain joins TRBV2 to TRBJ1-2; D is uncertain. Trimming shortened V by 0 bases and J by 7 bases, and 9 bases separated the two germline ends. Germline V gene lookup returns CDR1 SNHLY and CDR2 FYNNEI. The CDR3 runs 13 residues. The CDR3 reads CASSEALQSGYTF. Here the CDR3 DNA reads TGTGCCAGCAGTGAAGCGCTTCAATCTGGCTACACCTTC.

This clonotype was recorded a few times. The chain couples TRBV20-1 to TRBJ2-7, with 14 positions matching TRBD2. Germline V gene sequence: CDR1 DFQATT, CDR2 SNEGSKA (reference sequence). This CDR3 is built from 17 residues. Trimming took 3 bases from V and 3 from J; bases not matched to a gene: 10. Here the CDR3 reads CSASPGTSGRRGYEQYF. CDR3 sequence (DNA): TGCAGTGCTAGTCCCGGGACTAGCGGGAGAAGAGGCTACGAGCAGTACTTC.

The rearrangement uses TRBV7-6 and TRBJ1-1; D remains unclear. CDR1 SGHVS and CDR2 FNYEAQ come from the germline V gene. The CDR3 consists of 12 residues. Trimming left V 1 base short and J 7 bases short, with 7 bases between. CDR3 bases: TGTGCCAGCAGCTTAGTATGGGGTGAAGCTTTCTTT. This sequence encodes CASSLVWGEAFF.

The chain is built from TRBV20-1 and TRBJ2-3; 9 bases are a match to TRBD2. The CDR3 contains 17 residues. With 6 bases clipped from V and 0 bases from J, the junction kept 13 bases outside the gene matches. Germline V lookup: CDR1 DFQATT, CDR2 SNEGSKA (reference sequence). CDR3 DNA: TGCAGTGCCCAATGGGGCGGGGGGGCCCCAAGCACAGATACGCAGTATTTT. Translated: CSAQWGGGAPSTDTQYF.

The chain carries TRBV28 and TRBJ1-1; no reliable D call. Trimming shortened V by 6 bases and J by 0 bases, and 17 bases separated the two germline ends. Germline assignment: CDR1 MDHEN and CDR2 SYDVKM. The CDR3 is 16 residues long. This chain's CDR3 is CASRVGMRLLNTEAFF. The CDR3 DNA reads TGTGCCAGCAGAGTTGGAATGAGGCTACTGAACACTGAAGCTTTCTTT.

This clonotype was seen a handful of times. The chain couples TRBV20-1 to TRBJ2-1; TRBD2 agrees at 7 bases. Germline trimming cut 7 bases from V and 4 bases from J; bases unmatched to any gene: 10. The CDR3 is 14 residues long. The germline V gene has CDR1 DFQATT and CDR2 SNEGSKA (reference sequence). The CDR3 sequence is CSGRRLADYNEQFF. Written as DNA, the CDR3 is TGCAGTGGCCGGCGGCTAGCGGATTACAATGAGCAGTTCTTC.

In this sample, this clonotype turned up a few times. In DNA form, the CDR3 reads TGCGCCAGCAGCCCCAGACAGCCCGGTTTTGAGAATGAGCAGTTCTTC. Amino acid sequence: CASSPRQPGFENEQFF. V is TRBV5-1 and J is TRBJ2-1; the D gene is possibly TRBD1 (5 bases). Per germline, CDR1 SGHRS and CDR2 YFSETQ. Trimming took off 4 bases at V and 7 bases at J, with 21 bases between the two ends. CDR3 size: 16 residues.

Sample share makes this clonotype medium-sized. J is TRBJ2-1 and V is TRBV12-3 or TRBV12-4, with TRBD2 identical over 13 bases. V shed 6 bases, J shed 10 bases, and the junction held 9 bases outside the gene matches. The CDR3 runs to 15 residues. CDR3 region: CASSPGTSGVGEQFF. The CDR3 DNA reads as TGTGCCAGCAGCCCCGGGACTAGCGGGGTGGGGGAGCAGTTCTTC.

CDR3 residues: CSASDRVKLFF. CDR3 coding DNA: TGCAGTGCTTCCGACAGGGTAAAACTGTTTTTT. V and J are TRBV20-1 and TRBJ1-4; 7 bases match TRBD1. In germline, CDR1 is DFQATT, CDR2 SNEGSKA (reference sequence). The CDR3 has 11 residues. The trim removed 5 bases at V and 10 bases at J, leaving 4 bases unmatched.

The gene calls are TRBV10-2 and TRBJ2-3; D is unresolved. Germline CDR1 WSHSY, CDR2 SAAADI. This CDR3 spans 16 amino acids. Trimming stripped 7 bases from V and 0 bases from J, with 17 bases between. In DNA form, the CDR3 reads TGCGCCAGCACCCGTAGGCCCCTGGTTAGCACAGATACGCAGTATTTT. Translation: CASTRRPLVSTDTQYF.

This clonotype was picked up many times. CDR3 amino acids: CASSLSPGDSYEQYF. CDR3 coding DNA: TGCGCCAGCAGCTTGAGCCCCGGTGACTCCTACGAGCAGTACTTC. The chain is built from TRBV5-1 and TRBJ2-7; D gene uncertain. The V end lost 1 base, the J end lost 0 bases, and 11 bases lay between the germline ends. Germline assignment: CDR1 SGHRS and CDR2 YFSETQ. The CDR3 runs to 15 residues.

There are a few counts of this clonotype. This sequence joins TRBV4-3 and TRBJ1-4; no definite D call. The V gene lost 1 base and the J gene lost 3 bases, with 3 bases spanning the gap. Germline V gene data show CDR1 as LGHNA and CDR2 as YSLEER. CDR3 length: 13 amino acids. In DNA, the CDR3 is TGCGCCAGCAGCCAAGCAGCTAATGAAAAACTGTTTTTT. Encoded protein: CASSQAANEKLFF.